Listed below are T cell receptor beta chains from one sample, sequenced in a study of early T cells in non-severe SARS-CoV-2 infection. TCRdb passed the 5' RACE reads through MiXCR, listing each CDR3 protein once. The sample lists 45,000 to 75,000 distinct CDR3 sequences, 5.6% seen once, with about 6.8% in the top ten. Sequencing was done on a sample of whole blood. These receptors all come from an adult who was a healthcare worker with PCR-confirmed SARS-CoV-2 infection or an uninfected control (not recorded which). Each CDR3 is given with its conserved first and last residue. The order of the fields is V gene, J gene, D gene, clone size, CDR3 DNA, CDR3 protein. The D gene is left open where the match is weak. Not every row has a clone size; where given, it reads once, few, many or a size class.

>TRBV6-5|TRBJ1-2|TRBD1|many
TGTGCCAGCAGCTCTACAGGGGGGAACTATGGCTACACCTTC
CASSSTGGNYGYTF
>TRBV6-5|TRBJ1-5|-|few
TGTGCCAGCAGCCCGGGAGACGCGGTTCAGCCCCAGCATTTT
CASSPGDAVQPQHF
>TRBV12-3/TRBV12-4|TRBJ2-2|TRBD2|few
TGTGCCAGCAGCCCCCAGAGCGGGGGGACGAACACCGGGGAGCTGTTTTTT
CASSPQSGGTNTGELFF
>TRBV29-1|TRBJ1-1|-|-
TGCAGCGTCCGGAGGGGCAAGAACACTGAAGCTTTCTTT
CSVRRGKNTEAFF
>TRBV20-1|TRBJ2-7|-|many
TGCAGTGCTCCTTTAGCGGCTCCGAGCTCCTACGAGCAGTACTTC
CSAPLAAPSSYEQYF
>TRBV30|TRBJ2-7|-|many
TGTGCCTGGAGCAGGGACCCCGAGCAGTACTTC
CAWSRDPEQYF
>TRBV12-3/TRBV12-4|TRBJ2-2|-|many
TGTGCCAGCAGTCGTCCCGGGGAGCTGTTTTTT
CASSRPGELFF
>TRBV5-1|TRBJ2-3|TRBD2|many
TGCGCCAGCAGCCCCGGGACTAGCGGCACAGATACGCAGTATTTT
CASSPGTSGTDTQYF
>TRBV6-6|TRBJ2-5|-|many
TGTGCCAGCACCCGACTGGTAGGAGAGACCCAGTACTTC
CASTRLVGETQYF
>TRBV28|TRBJ2-1|-|many
TGTGTTGTTCTCTCCTACAATGAGCAGTTCTTC
CVVLSYNEQFF
>TRBV6-2/TRBV6-3|TRBJ1-5|-|few
TGTGCCAGCAGTTACGCGAGACAGCCCCAGCATTTT
CASSYARQPQHF
>TRBV20-1|TRBJ2-7|TRBD1|many
TGCAGTGCTAGGCCCAGACAGGGGCGCGCCTACGAGCAGTACTTC
CSARPRQGRAYEQYF
>TRBV7-6|TRBJ2-3|TRBD2|medium-sized
TGTGCCAGCAGCTCCCCTAGCGGCAGAGCATTAACAGATACGCAGTATTTT
CASSSPSGRALTDTQYF
>TRBV5-1|TRBJ1-1|TRBD1|-
TGCGCCAGCAGCTTGTCCGGACAGGGGAACACTGAAGCTTTCTTT
CASSLSGQGNTEAFF
>TRBV4-1|TRBJ2-1|-|-
TGCGCCAGCAGCCAAGTAGAGGCAGGGGCAGGGTCCTACAATGAGCAGTTCTTC
CASSQVEAGAGSYNEQFF
>TRBV20-1|TRBJ1-2|-|many
TGCAGTGCTAGATCCGGACACGGCTACACCTTC
CSARSGHGYTF
>TRBV4-1|TRBJ2-7|TRBD2|-
TGCGCCAGCAGCCGCCCGACTAGCGGGAAATACGAGCAGTACTTC
CASSRPTSGKYEQYF
>TRBV7-9|TRBJ1-1|-|few
TGTGCCAGCAGCAAGGTCGGCCGGGAGAACACTGAAGCTTTCTTT
CASSKVGRENTEAFF
>TRBV20-1|TRBJ2-7|-|few
TGCAGTGCGCAACCTGGGACGGGACGCTACGAGCAGTACTTC
CSAQPGTGRYEQYF
>TRBV7-9|TRBJ2-1|TRBD2|many
TGTGCCAGCAGCTTGCCCTTTTCCAGCGGGAGTGGCGATGAGCAGTTCTTC
CASSLPFSSGSGDEQFF
>TRBV2|TRBJ2-7|-|-
TGTGCCAGCAGTGACTCTACGCAGGGACCCAACCCGGGCGAGCAGTACTTC
CASSDSTQGPNPGEQYF
>TRBV29-1|TRBJ2-7|-|many
TGCAGCGTTGAAGGGGGAACAAAGGTTACCCCCTACGAGCAGTACTTC
CSVEGGTKVTPYEQYF
>TRBV27|TRBJ2-7|TRBD2|many
TGTGCCAGCAGTTTACTAGCGGGAGTACAGGAGCAGTACTTC
CASSLLAGVQEQYF
>TRBV19|TRBJ1-2|-|many
TGTGCCAGTAGGGACGGGGGCTTTAACTATGGCTACACCTTC
CASRDGGFNYGYTF
>TRBV18|TRBJ1-1|-|many
TGTGCCAGCTCACCAGGTCACGCAGGGGAGACTGAAGCTTTCTTT
CASSPGHAGETEAFF
>TRBV12-3/TRBV12-4|TRBJ1-5|-|many
TGTGCCAGCACCACTCGGGGTTATCAGCCCCAGCATTTT
CASTTRGYQPQHF
>TRBV7-9|TRBJ2-7|TRBD1|-
TGTGCCAGCAGCTACCCCGGGACAGGGGAATACGAGCAGTACTTC
CASSYPGTGEYEQYF
>TRBV12-3/TRBV12-4|TRBJ2-4|-|few
TGTGCCAGCAGTCCCGGATGGCACAGATACATTCAGTACTTC
CASSPGWHRYIQYF
>TRBV7-9|TRBJ2-2|-|-
TGTGCCAGCAGCTCATCGGATCGCCTGGGCGGTACCGGGGAGCTGTTTTTT
CASSSSDRLGGTGELFF
>TRBV5-1|TRBJ2-7|-|many
TGCGCCAGCAGCTTGATACCCAGCGGGGAGCAGTACTTC
CASSLIPSGEQYF
>TRBV7-9|TRBJ1-6|TRBD1|many
TGTGCCAGCAGCTTAGCACAGGGGGCGAATTCACCCCTCCACTTT
CASSLAQGANSPLHF
>TRBV6-6|TRBJ2-7|-|many
TGTGCCAGCAGTTACTCGATCGGGGCCCCGAGGGGCGAGCAGTACTTC
CASSYSIGAPRGEQYF
>TRBV6-2/TRBV6-3|TRBJ2-1|-|-
TGTGCCAGCAGTTATCAGGGCGACTACAATGAGCAGTTCTTC
CASSYQGDYNEQFF
>TRBV12-3/TRBV12-4|TRBJ1-1|-|few
TGTGCCAGCAGTTTCCCTTCGATGGACACTGAAGCTTTCTTT
CASSFPSMDTEAFF
>TRBV29-1|TRBJ2-4|-|many
TGCAGCGTTGTTGGTCAGAGCAAAAACATTCAGTACTTC
CSVVGQSKNIQYF
>TRBV11-2|TRBJ2-1|TRBD2|many
TGTGCCAGCAGCTATACTAGCGGGCTCTACAATGAGCAGTTCTTC
CASSYTSGLYNEQFF
>TRBV11-1|TRBJ2-5|-|few
TGTGCCAGCAGCGATAGGGCAGACCTCCAAGAGACCCAGTACTTC
CASSDRADLQETQYF
>TRBV7-2|TRBJ1-5|-|many
TGTGCCAGCAGCACGGACAGATATAGCAATCAGCCCCAGCATTTT
CASSTDRYSNQPQHF
>TRBV18|TRBJ2-1|-|many
TGTGCCAGCTCACCACTTTCAAGGGGTCTGTTCTTC
CASSPLSRGLFF
>TRBV29-1|TRBJ2-1|TRBD2|few
TGCAGCGCGGGGACTAGCGGGAGCAATGAGCAGTTCTTC
CSAGTSGSNEQFF
>TRBV18|TRBJ1-1|-|many
TGTGCCAGCTCACGCGAGGGTGTAGGCAACACTGAAGCTTTCTTT
CASSREGVGNTEAFF
>TRBV12-3/TRBV12-4|TRBJ1-1|-|many
TGTGCCAGCAGTCCGATTACAGGTTTCACTGAAGCTTTCTTT
CASSPITGFTEAFF
>TRBV5-4|TRBJ1-2|TRBD1|-
TGTGCCAGCAGCTTGGTAGGCAGGGGGCGCGGCTATGGCTACACCTTC
CASSLVGRGRGYGYTF
>TRBV5-4|TRBJ2-2|-|few
TGTGCCAGCAGTCGACTTTCCCCCCAGGGTACCGGGGAGCTGTTTTTT
CASSRLSPQGTGELFF
>TRBV7-7|TRBJ2-5|-|-
TGTGCCAGCAGCTCGGGACCGACGGAGACCCAGTACTTC
CASSSGPTETQYF